This TCR beta chain originates from a study of blood T cells in healthy people across ages. Next came a second PCR, run for about 6 to 11 cycles, which used a sample-barcoded 5' primer along with a J-beta primer mix. Each cDNA molecule was tagged by a template-switch adaptor that had 12 random nucleotides. TCRdb ran MiXCR on the 5' RACE reads and lists one entry per CDR3 protein. The sample has 700,000 or so distinct CDR3 sequences; 20% to 25% are singletons. Isolating PBMCs gave at least 6 million of these cells per sample. A note on this clonotype: Its antigen is not known.

Points from the study as a whole: Per million T cells, TCR beta diversity dropped roughly linearly as age increased. Long-lived donors exceeded aged donors in naive CD4+ cells and diversity.

From germline, CDR1 is SQVTM and CDR2 ANQGSEA. V was pared by 6 bases and J by 6 bases, with 8 bases of the junction left unmatched. There are 14 residues in the CDR3. This receptor was identified in a man between 70 and 80 years old in good health. This rearrangement joins TRBV29-1 to TRBJ2-2; 9 bases map to TRBD1. Sequencing was carried out using blood. In DNA, the CDR3 is TGCAGCGTCACGGGACAGGGTGTTCCCGGGGAGCTGTTTTTT. It yields the protein CSVTGQGVPGELFF.